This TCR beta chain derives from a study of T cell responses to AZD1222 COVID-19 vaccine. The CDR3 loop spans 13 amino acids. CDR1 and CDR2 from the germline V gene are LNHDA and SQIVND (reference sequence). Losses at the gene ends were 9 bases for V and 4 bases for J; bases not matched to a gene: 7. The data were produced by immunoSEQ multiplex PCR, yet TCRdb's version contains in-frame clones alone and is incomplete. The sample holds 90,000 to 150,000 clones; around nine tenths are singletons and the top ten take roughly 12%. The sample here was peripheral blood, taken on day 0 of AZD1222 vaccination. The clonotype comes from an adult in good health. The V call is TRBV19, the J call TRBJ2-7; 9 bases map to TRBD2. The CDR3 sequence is CASENSGSYEQYF. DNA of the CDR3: TGTGCCAGCGAGAATAGCGGGAGTTACGAGCAGTACTTC.